The 10 T cell receptor beta chains reported below all come from one sample, sequenced in a study of blood T cell repertoires in COVID-19. Libraries were prepared by immunoSEQ multiplex PCR; TCRdb keeps only in-frame clonotypes and omits some of them. The sample shows tens of thousands of clones, roughly 81% of them seen only once. Sequencing was done on a sample of peripheral blood. The receptor source for this set is a man aged 80 or over with COVID-19, enrolled during active disease.

J is TRBJ1-2 and V is TRBV12-3 or TRBV12-4; perhaps TRBD1 as D (6 bases). V was cut by 6 bases and J by 8 bases, with 16 bases left in between. The CDR3 covers 13 residues. DNA of the CDR3: TGTGCCAGCAGCCCTCTCGGGGGGCAGGGCTACACCTTC. Its protein product is CASSPLGGQGYTF.

This chain joins TRBV7-9 and TRBJ2-4, with TRBD1 matching 10 bases. V lost 0 bases to trimming and J lost 8 bases; unmatched junction nucleotides: 10. The CDR3 runs 17 residues. Germline V CDR1 and CDR2: SEHNR, FQNEAQ (reference sequence). This CDR3 reads CASSLATRGTGDDIQYF. The CDR3 DNA is TGTGCCAGCAGCTTAGCCACCAGAGGGACAGGGGACGACATTCAGTACTTC.

The V gene is TRBV5-1, the J gene TRBJ2-3, with a weak D call TRBD2 (6 bases). The CDR3 is 16 amino acids. The germline gives CDR1 SGHRS, CDR2 YFSETQ. V dropped 0 bases and J dropped 3 bases, with 14 bases sitting between them. CDR3 DNA: TGCGCCAGCAGCTTGGGGCGGGGAGATCGGACAGATACGCAGTATTTT. Its protein product is CASSLGRGDRTDTQYF. The full variable domain, completed using reference TRBV5-1 and TRBJ2-3, is KAGVTQTPRYLIKTRGQQVTLSCSPISGHRSVSWYQQTPGQGLQFLFEYFSETQRNKGNFPGRFSGRQFSNSRSEMNVSTLELGDSALYLCASSLGRGDRTDTQYFGPGTRLTVL.

J is TRBJ1-1 and V is TRBV9, with a possible D match to TRBD1 (6 bases). The CDR3 is 15 residues long. Germline V gives CDR1 SGDLS, CDR2 YYNGEE. V lost 0 bases, J lost 3 bases, and 12 bases lay in between. The CDR3 DNA sequence: TGTGCCAGCAGCGTAGTTCGGGGGGCAGACACTGAAGCTTTCTTT. It codes for CASSVVRGADTEAFF.

This clone occurred once. The rearrangement joins TRBV5-6 to TRBJ1-3; no firm D call. Per germline, CDR1 SGHDT and CDR2 YYEEEE. The CDR3 has 19 amino acids. The V end lost 2 bases, the J end lost 0 bases, and 21 bases lay between the germline ends. CDR3 protein: CASSFNEVSRLNSGNTIYF. DNA of the CDR3: TGTGCCAGCAGCTTTAACGAGGTATCGCGCCTTAACTCTGGAAACACCATATATTTT.

The chain recombines TRBV19 with TRBJ1-2; 10 nucleotides match TRBD1. The CDR3 spans 14 residues. V dropped 4 bases and J dropped 5; count of bases not matched to a gene: 4. In germline, CDR1 is LNHDA, CDR2 SQIVND (reference sequence). The CDR3 loop reads CASSRQGAGYGYTF. DNA for the CDR3: TGTGCCAGTAGTAGACAGGGGGCGGGATATGGCTACACCTTC.

The V gene is TRBV19, the J gene TRBJ2-2; TRBD2 matches 11 bases. The CDR3 has 16 residues. Germline assignment: CDR1 LNHDA and CDR2 SQIVND (reference sequence). The junction had 5 bases not matched to a gene; V was cut back by 3 bases and J by 5 bases. CDR3 sequence reads: CASSILAGGETGELFF. In DNA, the CDR3 is TGTGCCAGTAGTATCCTAGCGGGGGGAGAAACCGGGGAGCTGTTTTTT.

This clone showed up just a few times. CDR3 nucleotide sequence: TGTGCCACCAGCAAGGGGTACGAGCAGTACTTC. This sequence encodes CATSKGYEQYF. V usage is TRBV15 and J usage is TRBJ2-7; D is perhaps TRBD1 (5 bases). The CDR3 has 11 residues. The germline V and J ends were trimmed by 4 bases and 4 bases, with 5 bases remaining between them. In germline, CDR1 is LNHNV, CDR2 YYDKDF (reference sequence).

This sequence joins TRBV6-5 and TRBJ2-1, with TRBD1 matching over 8 bases. The CDR3 runs 13 residues. Per germline, CDR1 MNHEY and CDR2 SVGAGI. V gave up 4 bases and J gave up 7 bases; unmatched junction bases: 3. The CDR3 DNA is TGTGCCAGCAGTTCCTACAGGGGGAATGAGCAGTTCTTC. Its protein is CASSSYRGNEQFF.

CDR3 bases: TGCGCCAGCAGTGTGTCCAGGGCTGGTGAGCAGTTCTTC. This sequence encodes CASSVSRAGEQFF. The rearrangement uses TRBV10-1 and TRBJ2-1; weak D call: TRBD1 (5 bases). The ends were cut back, 4 bases at V and 9 bases at J, with 13 bases in the middle. Germline V gives CDR1 WNHNN, CDR2 SYGVQD (reference sequence). The CDR3 is 13 residues long.